These T cell receptor beta chains were read from a single sample in a study of Ad26.COV2.S vaccination and SARS-CoV-2 variants. The method was immunoSEQ multiplex PCR; TCRdb's version includes in-frame clones alone and lacks a portion of them. The sample contains about 430,000 clones, roughly 90% of which appear only once. Source: peripheral blood, taken in a trial of Ad26.COV2.S vaccine versus placebo. The receptors here all came from a person aged 18 to 65 who received the Ad26.COV2.S COVID-19 vaccine or a placebo. Both conserved end residues are part of each CDR3. The D gene is left open where the match is weak. Only some rows state a clone size, as once, few, many or a class for expanded clones.

size,D,J,V,length,CDR3,DNA
.,TRBD2,TRBJ2-7,TRBV5-1,14,CASSREGRAYEQYF,TGCGCCAGCAGCCGGGAGGGCAGGGCCTACGAGCAGTACTTC
once,.,TRBJ2-2,TRBV5-4,15,CASSFRGQNTGELFF,TGTGCCAGCAGCTTTAGGGGACAGAACACCGGGGAGCTGTTTTTT
few,TRBD1,TRBJ1-5,TRBV2,14,CASSITGDNQPQHF,TGTGCCAGCAGTATTACAGGGGATAATCAGCCCCAGCATTTT
.,TRBD2,TRBJ2-3,TRBV20-1,13,CSASGGSVDTQYF,TGCAGTGCTAGTGGCGGGAGTGTTGATACGCAGTATTTT
.,TRBD1,TRBJ2-1,TRBV2,13,CASAGQGSNEQFF,TGTGCCAGCGCGGGACAGGGTTCCAATGAGCAGTTCTTC
.,TRBD2,TRBJ2-1,TRBV7-9,15,CASSKTSGRSNEQFF,TGTGCCAGCAGCAAGACTAGCGGGAGATCTAATGAGCAGTTCTTC
.,TRBD1,TRBJ2-1,TRBV29-1,12,CSVGTGWNEQFF,TGCAGCGTTGGGACAGGGTGGAATGAGCAGTTCTTC
once,TRBD2,TRBJ2-7,TRBV7-2,18,CASSSITGTSGSSYEQYF,TGTGCCAGCAGCTCGATTACCGGGACTAGCGGTAGCTCCTACGAGCAGTACTTC
.,.,TRBJ2-3,TRBV13,15,CASRGGGGDRDTQYF,TGTGCCAGCAGGGGAGGGGGAGGGGACCGAGATACGCAGTATTTT
.,.,TRBJ2-7,TRBV7-8,16,CASSPPYAGSSYEQYF,TGTGCCAGCAGCCCGCCCTATGCGGGTAGCTCCTACGAGCAGTACTTC
.,TRBD1,TRBJ1-2,TRBV4-2,19,CASSQEGGVPGQGNYGYTF,TGTGCCAGCAGCCAGGAGGGGGGGGTGCCGGGACAGGGAAACTATGGCTACACCTTC
.,.,TRBJ1-3,TRBV27,14,CASGGPVPGNTIYF,TGTGCCAGCGGTGGACCGGTTCCGGGAAACACCATATATTTT
.,TRBD1,TRBJ2-7,TRBV30,14,CAWRTTGGAYEQYF,TGTGCCTGGAGGACGACAGGGGGTGCCTACGAGCAGTACTTC
.,.,TRBJ2-7,TRBV5-6,16,CASSFGSGGSFSEQYF,TGTGCCAGCAGCTTCGGGTCAGGCGGATCCTTTTCCGAGCAGTACTTC
.,.,TRBJ2-1,TRBV11-3,15,CASSLEARGSDEQFF,TGTGCCAGCAGCTTAGAGGCCCGGGGTTCGGATGAGCAGTTCTTC
.,.,TRBJ2-1,TRBV30,15,CAWSVWDFTTDEQFF,TGTGCCTGGAGTGTATGGGACTTCACTACGGATGAGCAGTTCTTC
.,TRBD1,TRBJ1-2,TRBV3-1/TRBV3-2,16,CASSQDRDRGSGGYTF,TGTGCCAGCAGCCAAGATAGAGACAGGGGAAGCGGCGGCTACACCTTC
.,.,TRBJ2-1,TRBV9,15,CASSPRASEYNEQFF,TGTGCCAGCAGCCCTAGAGCTAGCGAGTACAATGAGCAGTTCTTC
.,.,TRBJ2-7,TRBV18,16,CASSPTGSQGGHEQYF,TGTGCCAGCTCACCGACCGGGAGTCAAGGGGGCCACGAGCAGTACTTC
once,.,TRBJ1-4,TRBV5-4,14,CASSLEGVGEKLFF,TGTGCCAGCAGCTTGGAAGGAGTTGGTGAAAAACTGTTTTTT
.,TRBD2,TRBJ2-2,TRBV15,18,CATSRDVSLAARPGELFF,TGTGCCACCAGCAGAGACGTCTCTCTAGCGGCCCGACCCGGGGAGCTGTTTTTT
.,.,TRBJ2-7,TRBV7-2,14,CASSLDRRTYEQYF,TGTGCCAGCAGCTTAGACCGCAGGACCTACGAGCAGTACTTC
.,TRBD1,TRBJ2-1,TRBV29-1,15,CSVEDRQGERNEQFF,TGCAGCGTTGAAGATAGACAGGGGGAGAGGAATGAGCAGTTCTTC
.,TRBD2,TRBJ2-7,TRBV10-3,15,CAISEGLAGPYEQYF,TGTGCCATCAGTGAGGGACTAGCGGGACCCTACGAGCAGTACTTC
.,TRBD1,TRBJ1-2,TRBV25-1,15,CASSERVSGGSGYTF,TGTGCCAGCAGTGAAAGGGTTTCAGGGGGCTCTGGCTACACCTTC
.,.,TRBJ1-2,TRBV28,15,CASSSPPEAYGGYTF,TGTGCCAGCAGTTCACCCCCCGAGGCGTATGGTGGCTACACCTTC
.,TRBD1,TRBJ2-2,TRBV4-3,16,CASSQDPGGITGELFF,TGCGCCAGCAGCCAAGATCCAGGGGGAATCACCGGGGAGCTGTTTTTT